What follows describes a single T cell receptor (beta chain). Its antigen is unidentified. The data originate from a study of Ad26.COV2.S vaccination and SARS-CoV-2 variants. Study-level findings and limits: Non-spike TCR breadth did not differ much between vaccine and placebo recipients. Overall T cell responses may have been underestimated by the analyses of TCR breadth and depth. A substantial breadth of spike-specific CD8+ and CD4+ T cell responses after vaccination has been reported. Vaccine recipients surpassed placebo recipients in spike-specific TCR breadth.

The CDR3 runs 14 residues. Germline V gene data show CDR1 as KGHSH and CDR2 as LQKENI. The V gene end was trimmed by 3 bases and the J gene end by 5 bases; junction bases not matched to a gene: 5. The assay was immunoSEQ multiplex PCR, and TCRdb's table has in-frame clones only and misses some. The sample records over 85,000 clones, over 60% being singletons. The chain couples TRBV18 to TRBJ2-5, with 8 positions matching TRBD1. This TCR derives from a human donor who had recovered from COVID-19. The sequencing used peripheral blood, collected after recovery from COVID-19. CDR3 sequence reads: CASSPTGGDETQYF. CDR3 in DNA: TGTGCCAGCTCACCTACAGGGGGAGATGAGACCCAGTACTTC.